Each of the 29 T cell receptor beta chains below was sequenced from the same sample in a study of persistence of HIV-infected CD4 T cells. These TCRs are of unknown antigen specificity. Sequencing used immunoSEQ version 4 in survey mode. The protocol was immunoSEQ multiplex PCR, while the TCRdb copy is restricted to in-frame clones and leaves out a portion. The sample yields about 20,000 clones, more than 75% seen once. Cells were stimulated with CMV-infected fibroblast lysates at approximately 10 ug/mL. Sorting selected CD4+ T cells upregulating both CD40 ligand and CD69. The sample here was CD4+ T cells sorted from PBMCs after approximately 19-hour stimulation, taken from a patient who received antiretroviral therapy. The receptor set was obtained from an adult man with HIV who was CMV-seropositive.

The rearrangement uses TRBV7-4 and TRBJ1-6; 7 bases line up with TRBD1. The CDR3 is 17 amino acids. Germline loops: CDR1 SGHVT, CDR2 SQSDAQ. Trimming at V came to 5 bases and at J to 8 bases, leaving 15 bases not matched to a gene. CDR3 sequence reads: CASSLQFRGTAYSPLHF. Written as DNA, the CDR3 is TGTGCCAGCAGCCTACAGTTTCGGGGGACAGCGTATTCACCCCTCCACTTT.

V gene TRBV9 combines with J gene TRBJ1-1; a weak D match, TRBD1 (5 bases). V lost 2 bases to trimming and J lost 1 base, with 9 bases between them. Looked up from germline, CDR1 is SGDLS and CDR2 is YYNGEE. The CDR3 extends over 14 amino acids. The CDR3, as DNA: TGTGCCAGCAGCGTCACAGGAGGGAACACTGAAGCTTTCTTT. This codes for CASSVTGGNTEAFF.

The rearrangement joins TRBV13 to TRBJ2-7; TRBD2 matches at 10 bases. Germline assignment: CDR1 PRHDT and CDR2 FYEKMQ (reference sequence). The length of the CDR3 is 15 residues. Trimming cost V 2 bases and J 2 bases; bases outside gene matches: 3. CDR3 in DNA: TGTGCCAGCAGCTTAAGGCTAGCGGGGGCCTACGAGCAGTACTTC. This codes for CASSLRLAGAYEQYF.

The chain is built from TRBV19 and TRBJ2-1, with D maybe TRBD1 (5 bases). V lost 1 base, J lost 8 bases, and 12 bases lay in between. This CDR3 spans 14 amino acids. CDR1 is LNHDA, CDR2 SQIVND, per germline (reference sequence). The CDR3 spells CASSIGTGMYEQFF. CDR3 bases: TGTGCCAGTAGTATAGGCACAGGTATGTATGAGCAGTTCTTC.

The V gene is TRBV28, the J gene TRBJ1-1; 12 bases match TRBD1. V shed 5 bases and J 11 bases; nucleotides not matched to a gene: 9. The CDR3 contains 14 residues. Germline V CDR1 and CDR2: MDHEN, SYDVKM. CDR3 amino acids: CASSRGQGAVKAFF. The CDR3 nucleotides are TGTGCCAGCAGTCGGGGACAGGGGGCGGTTAAGGCTTTCTTT.

The chain couples TRBV7-2 to TRBJ2-7; the match to TRBD1 covers 7 bases. Germline-derived CDR1 and CDR2 are SGHTA and FQGNSA. The V gene end was trimmed by 1 base and the J gene end by 2 bases; junction bases not matched to a gene: 5. The CDR3 spans 15 residues. The CDR3: CASSLVAGGAYEQYF. The CDR3 region has the DNA TGTGCCAGCAGCTTAGTGGCAGGGGGTGCCTACGAGCAGTACTTC.

The chain joins TRBV2 to TRBJ2-2; D is possibly TRBD1 (5 bases). Germline CDR1 SNHLY, CDR2 FYNNEI. The CDR3 is made up of 14 amino acids. V lost 5 bases and J 5 bases, leaving 12 bases between the germline ends. The CDR3 reads CASSRTSGTGELFF. The CDR3 DNA is TGTGCCAGCAGTCGTACCTCAGGGACCGGGGAGCTGTTTTTT.

In its sample, this clone is medium-sized (0.01 to 0.1%). The rearrangement uses TRBV11-3 and TRBJ2-2; unclear D gene. CDR3 length: 12 residues. Germline assignment: CDR1 SGHNT and CDR2 YENEEA. The V gene lost 5 bases and the J gene lost 7 bases, with 8 bases spanning the gap. CDR3 sequence reads: CASSLLGGELFF. Here the CDR3 DNA reads TGTGCCAGCAGCCTCCTCGGCGGGGAGCTGTTTTTT.

V is TRBV7-6 and J is TRBJ1-1; possibly TRBD1 for D (6 bases). V was pared by 1 base and J by 0 bases, with 9 bases between. Germline CDR1 and CDR2: SGHVS and FNYEAQ. CDR3 size: 15 residues. This CDR3 reads CASSLEGGMNTEAFF. CDR3 bases: TGTGCCAGCAGCTTAGAGGGGGGAATGAACACTGAAGCTTTCTTT.

The J gene is TRBJ1-1, the V gene TRBV19, with D perhaps matching TRBD1 (6 bases). V was trimmed by 6 bases and J by 3 bases, leaving 14 bases between them. There are 14 residues in the CDR3. Per germline, CDR1 LNHDA and CDR2 SQIVND (reference sequence). Written as DNA, the CDR3 is TGTGCCAGTAGGAGGGGGTTAGAGGACACTGAAGCTTTCTTT. Residues: CASRRGLEDTEAFF.

The V call is TRBV4-1, the J call TRBJ2-2; D is ambiguous. V gave up 5 bases and J gave up 6 bases, with 13 bases separating them. The V gene's germline CDR1 is MGHRA and CDR2 YSYEKL. The CDR3 sequence is 14 residues long. This CDR3 reads CASSSHTVAGELFF. The CDR3 coding sequence is TGCGCCAGCAGCTCCCATACAGTGGCCGGGGAGCTGTTTTTT.

The chain joins TRBV7-6 to TRBJ2-2; 10 bases are shared with TRBD1. This CDR3 comprises 19 residues. V was clipped by 7 bases and J by 3 bases; unmatched bases: 17. The germline CDR1 and CDR2 sequences are SGHVS and FNYEAQ. CDR3 coding DNA: TGTGCCAGCATAAGGATCCGGGACAGGGGATTTAAGGACACCGGGGAGCTGTTTTTT. Amino acid sequence: CASIRIRDRGFKDTGELFF.

The chain uses TRBV18 and TRBJ2-3; D could derive from TRBD1 or TRBD2 (5 bases each). Germline-derived CDR1 and CDR2 are KGHSH and LQKENI. The CDR3 extends over 16 amino acids. The V end lost 0 bases, the J end lost 6 bases, and 16 bases lay between the germline ends. CDR3 sequence: CASSPPDGARWDTQYF. CDR3 sequence (DNA): TGTGCCAGCTCACCACCAGACGGGGCGAGGTGGGATACGCAGTATTTT.

This sequence joins TRBV27 and TRBJ1-4, with TRBD1 matching over 7 bases. Germline trimming cut 0 bases from V and 10 bases from J; bases unmatched to any gene: 5. The CDR3 length is 14 residues. The V gene's germline CDR1 is MNHEY and CDR2 SMNVEV (reference sequence). In DNA form, the CDR3 reads TGTGCCAGCAGTTTATCGGGGACAGCGGGAAAACTGTTTTTT. This encodes CASSLSGTAGKLFF. Variable domain in full (rest from reference TRBV27 and TRBJ1-4): EAQVTQNPRYLITVTGKKLTVTCSQNMNHEYMSWYRQDPGLGLRQIYYSMNVEVTDKGDVPEGYKVSRKEKRNFPLILESPSPNQTSLYFCASSLSGTAGKLFFGSGTQLSVL.

The chain recombines TRBV28 with TRBJ1-3, with 11 bases matching TRBD1. The CDR3 is 16 residues long. The germline V gene encodes CDR1 MDHEN and CDR2 SYDVKM. V trimming: 1 base; J trimming: 3 bases; junction bases outside the gene matches: 2. The CDR3 sequence is CASSLSGQGVGNTIYF. CDR3 coding DNA: TGTGCCAGCAGTTTATCGGGACAGGGGGTTGGAAACACCATATATTTT.

J is TRBJ2-1 and V is TRBV6-1; possibly TRBD1 for D (7 bases). Germline CDR1 is MNHNS and CDR2 is SASEGT. V dropped 4 bases and J dropped 6 bases, with 19 bases sitting between them. This CDR3 contains 16 residues. The DNA for the CDR3 is TGTGCCAGCAGTGCTCGAGGGGGCAACGGGGGCAATGAGCAGTTCTTC. It is translated as CASSARGGNGGNEQFF.

The rearrangement joins TRBV6-5 to TRBJ1-4, with D perhaps TRBD1 (5 bases). V lost 2 bases, J lost 6 bases, and 16 bases lay in between. Germline V gives CDR1 MNHEY, CDR2 SVGAGI. The CDR3 length is 16 residues. The CDR3 DNA reads TGTGCCAGCAGTTACGGGGGGGGAGGAGGTCATGAAAAACTGTTTTTT. Protein: CASSYGGGGGHEKLFF.

This clone was counted a few times. The V gene is TRBV3-1 (or the pseudogene TRBV3-2), the J gene TRBJ1-2; TRBD1 aligns across 7 bases. The CDR3 is made up of 13 amino acids. Germline-derived CDR1 and CDR2 are LGHDT and YNNKEL (reference sequence). J lost 2 bases, V lost 7 bases, and 4 bases had no gene match. CDR3 amino acids: CASIGRGNYGYTF. For the CDR3, the DNA is TGTGCCAGCATTGGCAGGGGGAACTATGGCTACACCTTC.

A few counts support this clone. The CDR3 here is CAISEATDNQPQHF. The CDR3 DNA is TGTGCCATCAGCGAAGCGACCGACAATCAGCCCCAGCATTTT. This chain connects TRBV10-3 to TRBJ1-5; D is uncertain. The V and J ends lost 6 bases and 3 bases respectively, with 12 bases between them. The CDR3 extends over 14 amino acids. Germline CDR1 and CDR2: ENHRY and SYGVKD.

The chain combines TRBV7-9 with TRBJ2-1; either TRBD1 or TRBD2 may supply D (5 bases each). The CDR3 consists of 17 residues. V was trimmed by 4 bases and J by 6 bases, leaving 22 bases between them. Per germline, CDR1 SEHNR and CDR2 FQNEAQ (reference sequence). The CDR3 DNA is TGTGCCAGCAGCTCAGGGCTTACTAGATCCCCGTCCAATGAGCAGTTCTTC. Its translation is CASSSGLTRSPSNEQFF. The full variable domain, completed using reference TRBV7-9 and TRBJ2-1, is DTGVSQNPRHKITKRGQNVTFRCDPISEHNRLYWYRQTLGQGPEFLTYFQNEAQLEKSRLLSDRFSAERPKGSFSTLEIQRTEQGDSAMYLCASSSGLTRSPSNEQFFGPGTRLTVL.

The rearrangement links TRBV3-1 (or the pseudogene TRBV3-2) to TRBJ1-3; D gene uncertain. Trimming cost V 5 bases and J 2 bases, with 7 bases left between them. This CDR3 is built from 13 residues. Germline lookup yields CDR1 LGHDT and CDR2 YNNKEL (reference sequence). DNA of the CDR3: TGTGCCAGCAGCAGCAGTCCTGGAAACACCATATATTTT. It is translated as CASSSSPGNTIYF.

The chain has TRBV7-9 and TRBJ2-3, with D perhaps matching TRBD2 (7 bases). Germline loops: CDR1 SEHNR, CDR2 FQNEAQ (reference sequence). V was cut by 2 bases and J by 3 bases, with 15 bases left in between. The CDR3 covers 16 residues. CDR3 in amino acids: CASSLMGGGRTDTQYF. The DNA for the CDR3 is TGTGCCAGCAGCTTAATGGGCGGGGGCCGTACAGATACGCAGTATTTT.

The chain uses TRBV28 and TRBJ2-3; TRBD1 matches at 8 bases. The V gene's germline CDR1 is MDHEN and CDR2 SYDVKM. The CDR3 extends over 15 amino acids. V lost 5 bases and J lost 4; bases outside the gene matches: 8. The CDR3 protein is CASSPGGQGADTQYF. In DNA form, the CDR3 reads TGTGCCAGCAGTCCAGGGGGCCAGGGTGCAGATACGCAGTATTTT.

Only a few counts were recorded for this clone. This sequence joins TRBV24-1 and TRBJ1-1, with D possibly being TRBD1 (5 bases). V lost 3 bases and J lost 7, with 14 bases in between. CDR3 size: 14 residues. CDR1 and CDR2 from the germline V gene are KGHDR and SFDVKD. The CDR3, as DNA: TGTGCCACCAGTGATGGAGAAGGGGCCGATGAAGCTTTCTTT. Amino acid sequence: CATSDGEGADEAFF.

V is TRBV7-9 and J is TRBJ2-3, with TRBD1 as a possible D gene (6 bases). The germline CDR1 and CDR2 sequences are SEHNR and FQNEAQ (reference sequence). The CDR3 has 15 amino acids. The V end lost 2 bases, the J end lost 6 bases, and 15 bases lay between the germline ends. The CDR3 loop reads CASSLKGRGSDTQYF. The CDR3 region has the DNA TGTGCCAGCAGCTTAAAGGGCAGGGGTTCCGATACGCAGTATTTT.

The table lists this clone with a count of one. In DNA form, the CDR3 reads TGTGCCAGCAGCGCGGGACTGGAGAATTCACCCCTCCACTTT. Amino acids: CASSAGLENSPLHF. The chain is built from TRBV9 and TRBJ1-6; D possibly corresponds to TRBD1 (5 bases). The CDR3 has 14 amino acids. The V gene's germline CDR1 is SGDLS and CDR2 YYNGEE. Trimming took off 3 bases at V and 7 bases at J, with 11 bases between the two ends.

The chain couples TRBV6-6 to TRBJ1-2; D gene uncertain. The V gene's germline CDR1 is MNHNY and CDR2 SVGAGI (reference sequence). The CDR3 loop spans 13 amino acids. The V end was cut by 6 bases, the J end by 4 bases, with 12 bases between. The CDR3, as DNA: TGTGCCAGCAGCTCGAGTGATTCCTATGGCTACACCTTC. It is translated as CASSSSDSYGYTF.

This clone was seen a single time. DNA of the CDR3: TGTGCCAGCAGCCAACGGGGAGTTGGTCCCCAGCATTTT. Amino acid sequence: CASSQRGVGPQHF. The chain combines TRBV12-3 or TRBV12-4 with TRBJ1-5; D unresolved. The ends were cut back, 6 bases at V and 10 bases at J, with 16 bases in the middle. CDR3 length: 13 amino acids.

The chain carries TRBV18 and TRBJ1-1; 8 bases match TRBD1. The trim removed 3 bases at V and 2 bases at J, leaving 5 bases unmatched. The CDR3 runs to 15 residues. Germline CDR1 and CDR2: KGHSH and LQKENI. The CDR3 coding sequence is TGTGCCAGCTCACCTCAGGGGGCGCAAAACACTGAAGCTTTCTTT. Protein sequence: CASSPQGAQNTEAFF. Complete variable domain (other parts from reference TRBV18 and TRBJ1-1): NAGVMQNPRHLVRRRGQEARLRCSPMKGHSHVYWYRQLPEEGLKFMVYLQKENIIDESGMPKERFSAEFPKEGPSILRIQQVVRGDSAAYFCASSPQGAQNTEAFFGQGTRLTVV.